Given below is one T cell receptor beta chain in context. Its antigen is unknown. Assay used: immunoSEQ multiplex PCR; TCRdb lists only in-frame clones, some missing. The sample yields approximately 97,000 clones, about 85% seen once. This sample was included in a study of T cell responses to AZD1222 COVID-19 vaccine. The wider study: Combined were second doses at about 4 or about 12 weeks. Study-level points and caveats: Clonal diversity was possibly underestimated, and white British individuals and females predominated among donors.

The sequencing used peripheral blood, collected on day 0 of AZD1222 vaccination. The TCR was taken from an adult in good health.

CDR3 in DNA: TGTGCCAGCTCACCACCAGTCCCGGGTTCACCCCTCCACTTT. Its protein product is CASSPPVPGSPLHF. This chain connects TRBV18 to TRBJ1-6; D unresolved. Trimming removed 0 bases from V and 9 bases from J, with 9 bases in between. Germline V CDR1 and CDR2: KGHSH, LQKENI. The CDR3 extends over 14 amino acids.